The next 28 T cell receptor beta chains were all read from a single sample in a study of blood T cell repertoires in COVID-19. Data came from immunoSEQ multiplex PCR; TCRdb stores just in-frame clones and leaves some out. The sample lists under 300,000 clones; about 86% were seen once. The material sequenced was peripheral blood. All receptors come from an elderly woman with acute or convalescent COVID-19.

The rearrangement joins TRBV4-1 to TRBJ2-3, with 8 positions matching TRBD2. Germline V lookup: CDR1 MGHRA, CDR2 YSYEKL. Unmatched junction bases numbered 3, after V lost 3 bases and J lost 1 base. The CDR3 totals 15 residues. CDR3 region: CASSHGGARTDTQYF. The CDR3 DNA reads TGCGCCAGCAGCCACGGGGGGGCCCGCACAGATACGCAGTATTTT.

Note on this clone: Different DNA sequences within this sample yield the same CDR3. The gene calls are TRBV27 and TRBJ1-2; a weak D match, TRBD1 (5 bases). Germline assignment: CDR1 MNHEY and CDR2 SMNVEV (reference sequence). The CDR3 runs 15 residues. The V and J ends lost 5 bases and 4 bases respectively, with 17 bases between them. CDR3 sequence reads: CASSRTGGGGYGYTF. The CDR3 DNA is TGTGCCAGCAGTAGAACGGGGGGTGGAGGCTATGGCTACACCTTC.

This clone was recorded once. The CDR3 reads CASSQRRSNEQYF. In DNA form, the CDR3 reads TGTGCCAGCAGCCAAAGGAGGAGTAACGAGCAGTACTTC. V and J are TRBV3-1 (or the pseudogene TRBV3-2) and TRBJ2-7; D might be TRBD2 (5 bases). V shed 2 bases and J shed 5 bases, with 10 bases lying between them. Looked up from germline, CDR1 is LGHDT and CDR2 is YNNKEL (reference sequence). This CDR3 is built from 13 residues.

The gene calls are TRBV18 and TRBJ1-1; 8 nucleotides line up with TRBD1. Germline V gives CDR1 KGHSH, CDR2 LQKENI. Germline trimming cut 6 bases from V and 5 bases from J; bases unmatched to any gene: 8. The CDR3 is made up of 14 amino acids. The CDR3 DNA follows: TGTGCCAGCTCCACCACAACAGGGGGTACTGAAGCTTTCTTT. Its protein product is CASSTTTGGTEAFF.

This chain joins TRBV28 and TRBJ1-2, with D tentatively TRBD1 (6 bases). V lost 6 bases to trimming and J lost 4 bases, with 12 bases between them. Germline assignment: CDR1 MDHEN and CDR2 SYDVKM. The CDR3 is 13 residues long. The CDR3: CASRPTGTYGYTF. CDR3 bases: TGTGCCAGCAGACCTACAGGGACCTATGGCTACACCTTC.

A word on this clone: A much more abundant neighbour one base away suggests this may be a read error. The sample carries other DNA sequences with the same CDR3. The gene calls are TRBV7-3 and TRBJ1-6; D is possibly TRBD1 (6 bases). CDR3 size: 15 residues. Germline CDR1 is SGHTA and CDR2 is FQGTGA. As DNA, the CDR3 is TGTGCCAGCAGCTTAACAGGGGGAAATAATTCACCTCTCCACTTT. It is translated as CASSLTGGNNSPLHF.

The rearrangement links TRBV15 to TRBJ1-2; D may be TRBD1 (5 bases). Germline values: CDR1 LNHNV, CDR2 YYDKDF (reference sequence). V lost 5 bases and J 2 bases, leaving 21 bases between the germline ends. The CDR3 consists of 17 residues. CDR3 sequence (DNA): TGTGCCACCAGCGGCGGGGGAGGAGGTCCCCAAAACTATGGCTACACCTTC. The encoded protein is CATSGGGGGPQNYGYTF. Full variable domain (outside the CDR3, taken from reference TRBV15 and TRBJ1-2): DAMVIQNPRYQVTQFGKPVTLSCSQTLNHNVMYWYQQKSSQAPKLLFHYYDKDFNNEADTPDNFQSRRPNTSFCFLDIRSPGLGDTAMYLCATSGGGGGPQNYGYTFGSGTRLTVV.

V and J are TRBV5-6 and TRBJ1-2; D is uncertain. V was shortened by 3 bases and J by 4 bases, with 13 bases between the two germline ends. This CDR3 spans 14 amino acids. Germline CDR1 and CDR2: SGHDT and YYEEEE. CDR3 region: CASSSPAGIYGYTF. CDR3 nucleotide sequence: TGTGCCAGCAGCTCTCCTGCGGGGATCTATGGCTACACCTTC.

The CDR3 region has the DNA TGTGCCAGCACCAGTCGACGCGGGGGGCCCCAAGAGACCCAGTACTTC. Translation: CASTSRRGGPQETQYF. This chain uses TRBV5-4 with TRBJ2-5; 8 nucleotides agree with TRBD2. V trimming: 6 bases; J trimming: 1 base; junction bases outside the gene matches: 11. Germline V gene sequence: CDR1 SGHNT, CDR2 YYREEE (reference sequence). The CDR3 loop spans 16 amino acids.

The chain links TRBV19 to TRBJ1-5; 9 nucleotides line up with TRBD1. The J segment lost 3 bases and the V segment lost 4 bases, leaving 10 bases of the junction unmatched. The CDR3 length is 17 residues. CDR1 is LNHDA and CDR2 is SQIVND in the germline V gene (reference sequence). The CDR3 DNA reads TGTGCCAGTAGTACCCGGGACAGGGCAGAGAACAATCAGCCCCAGCATTTT. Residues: CASSTRDRAENNQPQHF.

CDR3 protein: CASSLQGFEQFF. The CDR3 nucleotides are TGTGCCAGCAGTCTACAGGGGTTCGAGCAGTTCTTC. The chain carries TRBV6-5 and TRBJ2-1, with 7 bases identical to TRBD1. Germline V gene lookup returns CDR1 MNHEY and CDR2 SVGAGI. V dropped 5 bases and J dropped 10; count of bases not matched to a gene: 5. The CDR3 is made up of 12 amino acids.

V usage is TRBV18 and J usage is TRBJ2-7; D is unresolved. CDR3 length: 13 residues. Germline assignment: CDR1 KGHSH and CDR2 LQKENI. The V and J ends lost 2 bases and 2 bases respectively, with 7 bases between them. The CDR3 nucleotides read TGTGCCAGCTCACCAGCAGGTCCCTACGAGCAGTACTTC. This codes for CASSPAGPYEQYF.

CDR3 residues: CASSFIRGNQPQHF. CDR3 bases: TGTGCCAGCAGTTTTATAAGGGGTAATCAGCCCCAGCATTTT. The chain employs TRBV28 and TRBJ1-5; D is possibly TRBD1 (5 bases). Germline values: CDR1 MDHEN, CDR2 SYDVKM. Between the trimmed V and J ends, which lost 3 bases and 4 bases, there was a span of 10 bases. The length of the CDR3 is 14 residues.

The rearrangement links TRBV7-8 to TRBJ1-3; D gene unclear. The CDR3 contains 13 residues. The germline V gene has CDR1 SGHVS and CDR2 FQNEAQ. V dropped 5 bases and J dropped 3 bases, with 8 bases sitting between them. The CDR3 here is CASSPSGGNTIYF. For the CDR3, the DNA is TGTGCCAGCAGCCCTTCGGGTGGAAACACCATATATTTT. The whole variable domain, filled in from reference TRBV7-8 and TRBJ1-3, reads GAGVSQSPRYKVAKRGQDVALRCDPISGHVSLFWYQQALGQGPEFLTYFQNEAQLDKSGLPSDRFFAERPEGSVSTLKIQRTQQEDSAVYLCASSPSGGNTIYFGEGSWLTVV.

The CDR3 nucleotides read TGTGCCAGCAGGACAGGGCCTCAGCCCCAGCATTTT. It specifies CASRTGPQPQHF. The chain recombines TRBV12-3 or TRBV12-4 with TRBJ1-5, with 7 nucleotides matching TRBD1. CDR3 length: 12 amino acids. Trimming at V came to 6 bases and at J to 6 bases, leaving 2 bases not matched to a gene.

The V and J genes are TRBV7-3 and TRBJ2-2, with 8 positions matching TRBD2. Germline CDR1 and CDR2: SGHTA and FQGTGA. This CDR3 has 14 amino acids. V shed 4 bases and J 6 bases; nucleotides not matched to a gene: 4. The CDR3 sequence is CASSSGLVSGELFF. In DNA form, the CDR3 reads TGTGCCAGCAGCTCGGGACTAGTATCCGGGGAGCTGTTTTTT.

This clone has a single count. CDR3 region: CASSPRGQVSPLHF. In DNA form, the CDR3 reads TGTGCCAGCAGCCCCAGGGGGCAGGTCTCACCCCTCCACTTT. This sequence joins TRBV7-2 and TRBJ1-6, with TRBD1 matching over 8 bases. Germline V gene data show CDR1 as SGHTA and CDR2 as FQGNSA. There are 14 residues in the CDR3. Trimming took 5 bases from V and 10 from J; bases not matched to a gene: 7.

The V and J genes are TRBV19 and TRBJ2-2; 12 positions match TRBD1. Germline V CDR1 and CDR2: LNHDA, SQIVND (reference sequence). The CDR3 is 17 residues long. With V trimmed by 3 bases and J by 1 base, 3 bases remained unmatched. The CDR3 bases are TGTGCCAGTAGTATCGGGACAGGGGGCCTGAACACCGGGGAGCTGTTTTTT. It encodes CASSIGTGGLNTGELFF.

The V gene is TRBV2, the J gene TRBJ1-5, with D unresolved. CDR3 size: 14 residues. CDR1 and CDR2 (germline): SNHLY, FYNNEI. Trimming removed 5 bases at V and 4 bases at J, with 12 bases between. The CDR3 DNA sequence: TGTGCCAGCAGTTCAGTGGGCATGAATCAGCCCCAGCATTTT. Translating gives CASSSVGMNQPQHF.

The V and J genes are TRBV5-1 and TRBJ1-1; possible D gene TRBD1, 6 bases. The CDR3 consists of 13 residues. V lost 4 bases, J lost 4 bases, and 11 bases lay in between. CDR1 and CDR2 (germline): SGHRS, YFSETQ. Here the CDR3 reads CASSTTGFTEAFF. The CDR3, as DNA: TGCGCCAGCAGCACCACAGGGTTCACTGAAGCTTTCTTT.

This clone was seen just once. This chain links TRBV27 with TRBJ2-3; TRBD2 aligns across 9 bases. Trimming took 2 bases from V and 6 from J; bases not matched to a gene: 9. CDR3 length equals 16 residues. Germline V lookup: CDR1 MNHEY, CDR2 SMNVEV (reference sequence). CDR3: CASSLDSRLAGDTQYF. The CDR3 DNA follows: TGTGCCAGCAGTTTAGATAGTAGGCTAGCGGGGGATACGCAGTATTTT.

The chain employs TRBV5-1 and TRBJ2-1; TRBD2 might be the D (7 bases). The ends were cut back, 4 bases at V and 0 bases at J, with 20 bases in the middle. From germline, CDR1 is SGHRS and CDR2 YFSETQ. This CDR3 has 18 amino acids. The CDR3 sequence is CASSPRPGGGGSYNEQFF. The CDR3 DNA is TGCGCCAGCAGCCCACGCCCCGGAGGGGGGGGCTCCTACAATGAGCAGTTCTTC.

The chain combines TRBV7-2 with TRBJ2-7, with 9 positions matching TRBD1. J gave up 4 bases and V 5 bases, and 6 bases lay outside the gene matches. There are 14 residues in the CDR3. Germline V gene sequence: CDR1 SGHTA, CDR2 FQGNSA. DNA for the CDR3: TGTGCCAGCAGCCCGGACAGGGGAAGATACGAGCAGTACTTC. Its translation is CASSPDRGRYEQYF. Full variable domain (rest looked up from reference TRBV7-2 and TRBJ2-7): GAGVSQSPSNKVTEKGKDVELRCDPISGHTALYWYRQSLGQGLEFLIYFQGNSAPDKSGLPSDRFSAERTGGSVSTLTIQRTQQEDSAVYLCASSPDRGRYEQYFGPGTRLTVT.

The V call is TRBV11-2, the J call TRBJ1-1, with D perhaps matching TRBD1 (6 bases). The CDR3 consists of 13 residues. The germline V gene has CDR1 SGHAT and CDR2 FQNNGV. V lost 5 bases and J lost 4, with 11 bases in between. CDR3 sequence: CASSITQGTEAFF. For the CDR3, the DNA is TGTGCCAGCAGCATTACACAGGGCACTGAAGCTTTCTTT.

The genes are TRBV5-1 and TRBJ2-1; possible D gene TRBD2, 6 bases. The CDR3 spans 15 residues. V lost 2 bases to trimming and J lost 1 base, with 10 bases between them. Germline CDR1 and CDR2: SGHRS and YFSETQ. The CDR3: CASSFGGASYNEQFF. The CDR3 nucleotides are TGCGCCAGCAGCTTTGGAGGGGCGTCCTACAATGAGCAGTTCTTC.

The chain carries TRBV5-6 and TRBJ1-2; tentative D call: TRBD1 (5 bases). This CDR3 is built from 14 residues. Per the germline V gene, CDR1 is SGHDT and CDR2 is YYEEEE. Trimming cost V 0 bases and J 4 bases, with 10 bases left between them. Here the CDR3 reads CASSLEGRGYGYTF. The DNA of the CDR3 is TGTGCCAGCAGCTTGGAAGGGAGGGGCTATGGCTACACCTTC. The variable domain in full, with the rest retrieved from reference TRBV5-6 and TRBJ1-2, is DAGVTQSPTHLIKTRGQQVTLRCSPKSGHDTVSWYQQALGQGPQFIFQYYEEEERQRGNFPDRFSGHQFPNYSSELNVNALLLGDSALYLCASSLEGRGYGYTFGSGTRLTVV.

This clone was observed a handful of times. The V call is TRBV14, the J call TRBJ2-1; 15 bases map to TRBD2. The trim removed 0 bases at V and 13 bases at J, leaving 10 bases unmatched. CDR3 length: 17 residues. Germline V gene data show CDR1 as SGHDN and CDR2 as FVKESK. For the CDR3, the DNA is TGTGCCAGCAGCCAAGACCGACAAGGACTAGCGGGGGGGATTCAGTTCTTC. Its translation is CASSQDRQGLAGGIQFF.

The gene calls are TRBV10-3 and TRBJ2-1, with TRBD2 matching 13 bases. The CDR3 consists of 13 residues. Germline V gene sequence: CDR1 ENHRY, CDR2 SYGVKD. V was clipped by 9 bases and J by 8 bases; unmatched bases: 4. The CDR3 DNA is TGTGCCATAGGACTAGCGGGGGTCGATGAGCAGTTCTTC. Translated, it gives CAIGLAGVDEQFF.